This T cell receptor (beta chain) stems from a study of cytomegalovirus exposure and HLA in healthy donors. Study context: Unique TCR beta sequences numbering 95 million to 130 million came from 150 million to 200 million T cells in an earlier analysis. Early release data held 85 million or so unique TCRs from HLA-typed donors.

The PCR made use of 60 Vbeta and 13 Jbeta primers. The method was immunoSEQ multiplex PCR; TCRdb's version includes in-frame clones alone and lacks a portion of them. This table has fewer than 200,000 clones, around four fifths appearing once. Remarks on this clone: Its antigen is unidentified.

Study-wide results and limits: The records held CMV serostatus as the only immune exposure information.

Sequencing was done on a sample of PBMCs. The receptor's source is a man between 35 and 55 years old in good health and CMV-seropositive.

CDR3 protein: CASSLGQDNEQFF. DNA for the CDR3: TGTGCCAGCAGCTTAGGACAGGACAATGAGCAGTTCTTC. The V call is TRBV7-7, the J call TRBJ2-1; maybe TRBD1 (6 bases). Germline assignment: CDR1 SSHAT and CDR2 FNYEAQ (reference sequence). CDR3 length: 13 amino acids. Deletions cut 1 base from V and 5 bases from J, with 6 bases between. Full variable domain (remainder filled in from reference TRBV7-7 and TRBJ2-1): GAGVSQSPRYKVTKRGQDVTLRCDPISSHATLYWYQQALGQGPEFLTYFNYEAQPDKSGLPSDRFSAERPEGSISTLTIQRTEQRDSAMYRCASSLGQDNEQFFGPGTRLTVL.